The clone carrying this T cell receptor beta chain was seen ten or more times. Its specificity is not known. Trimming shortened V by 8 bases and J by 3 bases, and 11 bases separated the two germline ends. Germline assignment: CDR1 MNHNY and CDR2 SVGAGI (reference sequence). This CDR3 is 13 amino acids long. The data stem from a study of blood T cells in healthy people across ages. Overall study findings and caveats: Diversity of TCR beta per million T cells declined in a roughly linear way with age. Long-lived and aged donors differed, with more naive CD4+ cells and higher diversity in the long-lived.

Together with a sample-barcoded 5' primer, a J-beta primer mix was included in a second PCR lasting about 7 to 11 cycles. TCRdb re-called the 5' RACE reads through MiXCR, storing one row per CDR3 protein. The sample holds over 950,000 distinct CDR3 sequences, under 40% seen once. The receptor comes from a man in his late teens or twenties in good health. This rearrangement joins TRBV6-6 to TRBJ2-1; D is unclear. The sequenced material came from blood. CDR3 nucleotide sequence: TGTGCCAGCGGTATAACTGGCTACAATGAGCAGTTCTTC. This encodes CASGITGYNEQFF.